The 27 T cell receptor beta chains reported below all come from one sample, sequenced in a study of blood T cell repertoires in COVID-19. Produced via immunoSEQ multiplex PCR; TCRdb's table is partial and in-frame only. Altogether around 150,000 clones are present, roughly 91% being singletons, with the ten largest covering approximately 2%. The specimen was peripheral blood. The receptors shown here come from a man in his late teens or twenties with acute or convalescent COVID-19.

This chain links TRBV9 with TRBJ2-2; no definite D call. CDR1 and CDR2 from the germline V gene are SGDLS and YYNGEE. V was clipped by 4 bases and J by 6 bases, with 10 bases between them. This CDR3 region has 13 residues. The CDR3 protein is CASSQDFPGELFF. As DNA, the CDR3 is TGTGCCAGCAGCCAAGACTTCCCCGGGGAGCTGTTTTTT.

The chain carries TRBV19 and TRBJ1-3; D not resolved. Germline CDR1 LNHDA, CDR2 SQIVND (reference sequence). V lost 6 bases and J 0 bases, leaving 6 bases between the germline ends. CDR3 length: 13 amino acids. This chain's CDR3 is CASRSYSGNTIYF. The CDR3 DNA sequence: TGTGCCAGTAGGTCGTACTCTGGAAACACCATATATTTT.

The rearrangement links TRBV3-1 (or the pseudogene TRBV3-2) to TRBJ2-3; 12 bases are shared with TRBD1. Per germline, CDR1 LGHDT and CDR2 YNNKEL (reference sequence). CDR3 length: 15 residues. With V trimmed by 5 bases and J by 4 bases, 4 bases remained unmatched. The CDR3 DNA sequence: TGTGCCAGCAGCTCCGGGACAGGGGGCGCAGATACGCAGTATTTT. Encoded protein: CASSSGTGGADTQYF.

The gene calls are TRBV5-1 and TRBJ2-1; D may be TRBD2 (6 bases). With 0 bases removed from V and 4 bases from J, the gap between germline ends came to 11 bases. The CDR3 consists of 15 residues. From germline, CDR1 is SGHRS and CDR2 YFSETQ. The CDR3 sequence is CASSLGVAVYNEQFF. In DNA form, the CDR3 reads TGCGCCAGCAGCTTGGGAGTAGCGGTATACAATGAGCAGTTCTTC.

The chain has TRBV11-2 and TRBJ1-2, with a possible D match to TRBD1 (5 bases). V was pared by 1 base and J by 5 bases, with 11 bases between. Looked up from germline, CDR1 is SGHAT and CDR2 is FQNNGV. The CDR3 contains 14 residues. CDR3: CASSLGGGTYGYTF. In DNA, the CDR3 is TGTGCCAGCAGCTTAGGGGGCGGCACTTATGGCTACACCTTC.

The CDR3 loop is CASSQGPGNSPLHF. The CDR3 bases are TGTGCCAGCAGCCAAGGGCCAGGTAATTCACCCCTCCACTTT. The rearrangement links TRBV3-1 (or the pseudogene TRBV3-2) to TRBJ1-6; D uncertain. Looked up from germline, CDR1 is LGHDT and CDR2 is YNNKEL (reference sequence). Deletions cut 1 base from V and 6 bases from J, with 7 bases between. CDR3 length equals 14 residues.

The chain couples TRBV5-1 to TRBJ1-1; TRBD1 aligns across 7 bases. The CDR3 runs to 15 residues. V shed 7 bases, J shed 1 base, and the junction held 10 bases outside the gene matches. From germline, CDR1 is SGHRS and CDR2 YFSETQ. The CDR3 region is CASQTGVRTNTEAFF. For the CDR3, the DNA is TGCGCCAGCCAAACAGGGGTGAGAACGAACACTGAAGCTTTCTTT.

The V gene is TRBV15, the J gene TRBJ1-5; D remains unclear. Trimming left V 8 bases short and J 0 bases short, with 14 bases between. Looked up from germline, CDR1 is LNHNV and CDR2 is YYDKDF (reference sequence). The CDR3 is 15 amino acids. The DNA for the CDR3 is TGTGCCACCGCCCCTACGACAAGTAGCAATCAGCCCCAGCATTTT. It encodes CATAPTTSSNQPQHF.

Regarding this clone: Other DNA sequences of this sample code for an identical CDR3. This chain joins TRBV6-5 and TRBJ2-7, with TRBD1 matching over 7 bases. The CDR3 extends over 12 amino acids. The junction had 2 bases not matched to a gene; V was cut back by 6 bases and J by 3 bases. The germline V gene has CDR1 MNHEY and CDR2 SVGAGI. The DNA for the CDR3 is TGTGCCAGCAGAACAGGGGTCTACGAGCAGTACTTC. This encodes CASRTGVYEQYF.

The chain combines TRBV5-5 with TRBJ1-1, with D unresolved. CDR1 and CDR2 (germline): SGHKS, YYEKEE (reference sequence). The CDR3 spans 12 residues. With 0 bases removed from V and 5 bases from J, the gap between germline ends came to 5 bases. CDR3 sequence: CASSLASTEAFF. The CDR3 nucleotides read TGTGCCAGCAGCTTGGCCTCGACTGAAGCTTTCTTT.

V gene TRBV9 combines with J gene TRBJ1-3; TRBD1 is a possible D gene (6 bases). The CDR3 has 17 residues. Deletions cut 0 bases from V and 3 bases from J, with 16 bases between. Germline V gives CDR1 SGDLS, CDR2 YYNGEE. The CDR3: CASSVGPLGAGGNTIYF. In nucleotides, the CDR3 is TGTGCCAGCAGCGTAGGCCCTCTGGGGGCAGGTGGAAACACCATATATTTT.

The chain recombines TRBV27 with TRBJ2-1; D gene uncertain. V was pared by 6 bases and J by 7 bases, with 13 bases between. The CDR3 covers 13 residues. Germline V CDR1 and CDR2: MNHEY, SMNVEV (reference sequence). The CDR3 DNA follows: TGTGCCAGCAGCCTATCCAGGATGAATGAGCAGTTCTTC. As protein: CASSLSRMNEQFF.

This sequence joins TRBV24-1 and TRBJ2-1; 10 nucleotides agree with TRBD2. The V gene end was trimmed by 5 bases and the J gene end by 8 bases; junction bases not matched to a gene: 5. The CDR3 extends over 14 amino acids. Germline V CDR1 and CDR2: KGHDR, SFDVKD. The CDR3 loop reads CATSGAGGPDEQFF. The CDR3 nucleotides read TGTGCCACCAGTGGAGCGGGAGGGCCAGATGAGCAGTTCTTC.

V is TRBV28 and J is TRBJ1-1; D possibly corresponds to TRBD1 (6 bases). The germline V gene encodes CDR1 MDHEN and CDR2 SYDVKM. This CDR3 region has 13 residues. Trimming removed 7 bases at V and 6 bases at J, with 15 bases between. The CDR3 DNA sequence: TGTGCCAGCAATCCCCACAGGGTGCCTGAAGCTTTCTTT. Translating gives CASNPHRVPEAFF.

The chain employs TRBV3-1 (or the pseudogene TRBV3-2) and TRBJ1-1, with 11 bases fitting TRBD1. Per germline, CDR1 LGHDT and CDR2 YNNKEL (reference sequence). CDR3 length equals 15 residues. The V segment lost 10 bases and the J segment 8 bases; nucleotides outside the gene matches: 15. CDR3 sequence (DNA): TGTGCCACCCGGGACAGGGGGGAAGGTGGCGGCGAAGCTTTCTTT. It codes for CATRDRGEGGGEAFF.

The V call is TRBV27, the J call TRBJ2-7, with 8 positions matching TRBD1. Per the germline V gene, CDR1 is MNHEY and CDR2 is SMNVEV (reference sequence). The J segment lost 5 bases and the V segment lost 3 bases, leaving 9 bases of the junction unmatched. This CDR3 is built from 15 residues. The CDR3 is CASSFVGTGLDEQYF. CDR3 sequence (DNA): TGTGCCAGCAGTTTCGTGGGGACAGGTCTCGACGAGCAGTACTTC.

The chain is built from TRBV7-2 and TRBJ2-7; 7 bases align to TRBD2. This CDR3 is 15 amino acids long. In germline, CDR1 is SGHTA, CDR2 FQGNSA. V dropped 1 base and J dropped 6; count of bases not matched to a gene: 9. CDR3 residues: CASSLVGGRPSEQYF. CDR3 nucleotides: TGTGCCAGCAGCTTAGTAGGCGGGAGACCCTCCGAGCAGTACTTC.

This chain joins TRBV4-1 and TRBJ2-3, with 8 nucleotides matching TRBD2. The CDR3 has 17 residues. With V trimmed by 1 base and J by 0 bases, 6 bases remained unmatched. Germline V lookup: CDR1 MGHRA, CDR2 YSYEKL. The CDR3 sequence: CASSQGDGGASTDTQYF. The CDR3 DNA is TGCGCCAGCAGCCAAGGGGACGGGGGGGCTAGCACAGATACGCAGTATTTT.

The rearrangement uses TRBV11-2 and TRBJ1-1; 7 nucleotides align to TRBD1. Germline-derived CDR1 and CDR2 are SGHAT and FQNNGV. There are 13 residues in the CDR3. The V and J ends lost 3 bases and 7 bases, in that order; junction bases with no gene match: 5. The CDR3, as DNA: TGTGCCAGCAGCTTTAGCAGGGGGGTTGAAGCTTTCTTT. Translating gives CASSFSRGVEAFF.

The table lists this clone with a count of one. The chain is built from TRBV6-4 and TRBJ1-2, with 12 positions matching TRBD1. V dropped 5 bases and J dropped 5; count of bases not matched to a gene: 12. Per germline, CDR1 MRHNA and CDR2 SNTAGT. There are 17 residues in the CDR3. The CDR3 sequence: CASSTSGQGAVWYGYTF. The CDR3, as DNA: TGTGCCAGCAGTACCTCGGGACAGGGGGCCGTTTGGTATGGCTACACCTTC.

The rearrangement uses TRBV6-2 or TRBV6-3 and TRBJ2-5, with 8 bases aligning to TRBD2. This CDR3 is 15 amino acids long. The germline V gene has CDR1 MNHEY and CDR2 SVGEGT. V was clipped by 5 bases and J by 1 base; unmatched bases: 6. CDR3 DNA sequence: TGTGCCAGCAGTACAAGCGCGGGGGGCCAAGAGACCCAGTACTTC. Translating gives CASSTSAGGQETQYF.

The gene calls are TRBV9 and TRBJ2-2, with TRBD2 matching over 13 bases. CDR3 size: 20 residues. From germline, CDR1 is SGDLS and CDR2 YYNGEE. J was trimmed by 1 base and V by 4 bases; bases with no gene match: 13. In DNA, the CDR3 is TGTGCCAGCAGCCCTAGCGATTGGACTAGCGGGGGCCTGAACACCGGGGAGCTGTTTTTT. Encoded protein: CASSPSDWTSGGLNTGELFF.

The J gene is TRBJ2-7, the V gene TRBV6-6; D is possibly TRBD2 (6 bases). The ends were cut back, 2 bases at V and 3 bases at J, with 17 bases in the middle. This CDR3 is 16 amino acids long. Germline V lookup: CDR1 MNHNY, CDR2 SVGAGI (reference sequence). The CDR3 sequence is CASSYQEGSANYEQYF. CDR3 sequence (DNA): TGTGCCAGCAGTTACCAGGAGGGTAGCGCGAACTACGAGCAGTACTTC.

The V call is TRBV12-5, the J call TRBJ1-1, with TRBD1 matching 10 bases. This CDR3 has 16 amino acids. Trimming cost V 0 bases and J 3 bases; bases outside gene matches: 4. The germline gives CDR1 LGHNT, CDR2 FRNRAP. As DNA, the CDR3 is TGTGCTAGTGGTTTGGTCCCGGGGACAGGGGACACTGAAGCTTTCTTT. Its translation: CASGLVPGTGDTEAFF.

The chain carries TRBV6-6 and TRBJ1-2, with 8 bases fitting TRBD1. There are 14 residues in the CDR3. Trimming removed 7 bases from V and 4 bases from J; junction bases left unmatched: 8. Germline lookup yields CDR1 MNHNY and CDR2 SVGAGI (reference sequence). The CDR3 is CASTSTGEFYGYTF. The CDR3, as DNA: TGTGCCAGCACCTCGACAGGGGAGTTCTATGGCTACACCTTC.

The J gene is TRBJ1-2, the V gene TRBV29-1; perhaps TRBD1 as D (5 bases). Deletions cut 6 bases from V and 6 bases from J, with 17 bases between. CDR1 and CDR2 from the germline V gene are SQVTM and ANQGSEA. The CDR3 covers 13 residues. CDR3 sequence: CSVIIRGFDGYTF. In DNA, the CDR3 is TGCAGCGTAATAATACGGGGGTTTGATGGCTACACCTTC.

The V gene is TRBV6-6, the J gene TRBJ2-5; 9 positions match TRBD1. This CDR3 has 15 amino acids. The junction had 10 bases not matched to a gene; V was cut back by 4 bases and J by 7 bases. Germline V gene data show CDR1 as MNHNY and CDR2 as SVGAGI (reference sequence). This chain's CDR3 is CASSLDRGSRGTQYF. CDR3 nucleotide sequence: TGTGCCAGCAGTTTGGACAGGGGCTCGCGGGGGACCCAGTACTTC.